Listed below are T cell receptor beta chains from one sample, sequenced in a study of blood T cell repertoires in COVID-19. TCRdb keeps only in-frame clones here, not all; method: immunoSEQ multiplex PCR. The sample shows approximately 180,000 clones, approximately 83% of them seen only once. The material sequenced was peripheral blood. These receptor sequences come from a man aged 55 to 70 with acute or convalescent COVID-19. Each CDR3 is given with its conserved first and last residue. Fields, in order: J gene, V gene, D gene, clone size, CDR3 protein, CDR3 DNA. D genes are given only for firm matches. The size field is filled for only some rows; it gives once, few, many or a size class.

TRBJ2-4 | TRBV28 | NA | NA | CASSFTYRVGGKNIQYF | TGTGCCAGCAGTTTCACGTACAGGGTCGGAGGCAAAAACATTCAGTACTTC
TRBJ2-7 | TRBV4-3 | NA | few | CASSQETRGTYEQYF | TGCGCCAGCAGCCAAGAGACGCGGGGAACCTACGAGCAGTACTTC
TRBJ1-1 | TRBV3-1/TRBV3-2 | NA | NA | CASSQTAGEAFF | TGTGCCAGCAGCCAGACCGCGGGGGAAGCTTTCTTT
TRBJ2-7 | TRBV4-2 | NA | NA | CASSQVEAQTYEQYF | TGTGCCAGCAGCCAAGTAGAAGCGCAAACCTACGAGCAGTACTTC
TRBJ2-1 | TRBV28 | TRBD2 | NA | CASSRPPGLAGVGYYNEQFF | TGTGCCAGCAGCCGACCTCCGGGACTAGCGGGAGTGGGTTACTACAATGAGCAGTTCTTC
TRBJ1-1 | TRBV19 | NA | NA | CASSKGQKQNTEAFF | TGTGCCAGTAGTAAAGGACAGAAGCAGAACACTGAAGCTTTCTTT
TRBJ2-5 | TRBV2 | TRBD1 | NA | CASAQETGGLQETQYF | TGTGCCAGTGCTCAAGAGACAGGGGGACTACAAGAGACCCAGTACTTC
TRBJ2-1 | TRBV4-2 | TRBD2 | few | CASSPTSGRAGNEQFF | TGTGCCAGCAGCCCGACTAGCGGGAGGGCTGGCAATGAGCAGTTCTTC
TRBJ2-1 | TRBV5-1 | TRBD2 | NA | CASGRSSGVHDEQFF | TGCGCCAGCGGCCGGTCTAGCGGGGTTCACGATGAGCAGTTCTTC
TRBJ1-3 | TRBV19 | NA | NA | CASSIAGTGNTIYF | TGTGCCAGTAGTATAGCAGGAACTGGAAACACCATATATTTT
TRBJ2-1 | TRBV18 | TRBD2 | NA | CASSPRTSDGEQFF | TGTGCCAGCTCACCAAGGACTAGCGACGGTGAGCAGTTCTTC
TRBJ2-7 | TRBV6-5 | NA | NA | CASRLDISYEQYF | TGTGCCAGCAGATTGGACATCTCCTACGAGCAGTACTTC
TRBJ1-1 | TRBV20-1 | NA | NA | CSAKQGQGAFF | TGCAGTGCTAAACAGGGTCAGGGAGCTTTCTTT
TRBJ1-4 | TRBV2 | TRBD1 | few | CASRDRNIRDEKLFF | TGTGCCAGCAGGGACAGGAACATACGGGATGAAAAACTGTTTTTT
TRBJ1-6 | TRBV5-5 | NA | NA | CASSLEHRTNSPLHF | TGTGCCAGCAGCTTGGAGCACAGGACTAATTCACCCCTCCACTTT
TRBJ2-7 | TRBV6-6 | TRBD2 | NA | CASTIPGGTNEQYF | TGTGCCAGCACCATACCGGGGGGAACGAACGAGCAGTACTTC
TRBJ2-1 | TRBV5-1 | NA | NA | CASRRAVSGEPLSEQFF | TGCGCCAGCAGAAGAGCAGTTTCGGGTGAGCCCCTGAGTGAGCAGTTCTTC
TRBJ2-2 | TRBV10-1 | NA | NA | CASSESKSGHTTGELFF | TGCGCCAGCAGTGAGTCGAAATCGGGACACACCACCGGGGAGCTGTTTTTT
TRBJ1-5 | TRBV28 | TRBD1 | NA | CAGGQSNQPQHF | TGTGCCGGGGGACAGAGCAATCAGCCCCAGCATTTT
TRBJ2-5 | TRBV3-1/TRBV3-2 | TRBD2 | NA | CASSPGLAGRVETQYF | TGTGCCAGCAGCCCGGGACTAGCGGGAAGGGTAGAGACCCAGTACTTC
TRBJ1-5 | TRBV12-3/TRBV12-4 | NA | NA | CASSLFGGQPQHF | TGTGCCAGCAGTTTATTCGGAGGTCAGCCCCAGCATTTT
TRBJ2-2 | TRBV7-3 | NA | few | CASSPEGPHQTYAFKNTGELFF | TGTGCCAGCAGCCCGGAAGGCCCTCATCAGACATACGCCTTTAAGAACACCGGGGAGCTGTTTTTT
TRBJ2-1 | TRBV7-2 | TRBD2 | few | CASSETSTSREQFF | TGTGCCAGCAGCGAGACCTCGACTAGCCGTGAGCAGTTCTTC
TRBJ2-1 | TRBV3-1/TRBV3-2 | NA | NA | CASSQDELSYNEQFF | TGTGCCAGCAGCCAAGACGAACTCTCCTACAATGAGCAGTTCTTC
TRBJ2-3 | TRBV18 | NA | NA | CASSRAASSTDTQYF | TGTGCCAGCTCACGCGCGGCCAGTAGCACAGATACGCAGTATTTT
TRBJ2-1 | TRBV28 | NA | NA | CASSPQMRSSYNEQFF | TGTGCCAGCAGTCCCCAAATGCGTAGCTCCTACAATGAGCAGTTCTTC
TRBJ2-1 | TRBV4-1 | TRBD2 | NA | CASSLRTSGLNEQFF | TGCGCCAGCAGCCTCCGGACTAGCGGGCTAAATGAGCAGTTCTTC
TRBJ2-5 | TRBV28 | TRBD2 | NA | CASSFGRGQETQYF | TGTGCCAGCAGTTTTGGGCGGGGGCAAGAGACCCAGTACTTC
TRBJ1-4 | TRBV19 | NA | NA | CASSSAGPDEKLFF | TGTGCCAGTAGTTCTGCGGGGCCCGATGAAAAACTGTTTTTT
TRBJ2-1 | TRBV27 | NA | NA | CASSLGAGNEQFF | TGTGCCAGCAGCTTAGGGGCTGGCAATGAGCAGTTCTTC
TRBJ1-1 | TRBV2 | TRBD1 | NA | CASRNRGMNTEAFF | TGTGCCAGCAGGAACAGGGGCATGAACACTGAAGCTTTCTTT
TRBJ2-1 | TRBV3-1/TRBV3-2 | NA | NA | CASTTGRSSYNEQFF | TGTGCCAGCACCACAGGGAGAAGCTCCTACAATGAGCAGTTCTTC
TRBJ1-2 | TRBV28 | NA | NA | CASSSGTDYGYTF | TGTGCCAGCAGTTCCGGGACTGACTATGGCTACACCTTC
TRBJ2-7 | TRBV5-8 | NA | NA | CASSLDRAYEQYF | TGTGCCAGCAGCTTGGACAGGGCCTACGAGCAGTACTTC
TRBJ1-4 | TRBV5-6 | NA | NA | CASSLPGQMEKLFF | TGTGCCAGCAGCTTACCAGGGCAAATGGAAAAACTGTTTTTT
TRBJ2-3 | TRBV6-5 | NA | NA | CASSYSKAPTDTQYF | TGTGCCAGCAGTTACTCGAAAGCGCCTACAGATACGCAGTATTTT
TRBJ2-3 | TRBV19 | NA | NA | CASRGGQPSTDTQYF | TGTGCCAGTAGGGGGGGACAGCCAAGCACAGATACGCAGTATTTT
TRBJ1-2 | TRBV7-2 | NA | NA | CASSTLQGSPDGYTF | TGTGCCAGCAGCACTCTCCAGGGATCCCCCGATGGCTACACCTTC
TRBJ1-2 | TRBV4-2 | NA | once | CASSLEDPPVWGYTF | TGTGCCAGCAGCCTGGAGGACCCACCGGTATGGGGCTACACCTTC
TRBJ1-2 | TRBV5-5 | TRBD1 | NA | CASSLGSVGTVYTF | TGTGCCAGCAGCTTGGGGTCCGTCGGGACAGTCTACACCTTC
TRBJ1-2 | TRBV5-6 | NA | NA | CASSLADGEGYTF | TGTGCCAGCAGCTTGGCCGATGGGGAGGGCTACACCTTC
TRBJ2-7 | TRBV3-1/TRBV3-2 | TRBD2 | NA | CASSRTSLSSYEQYF | TGTGCCAGCAGCCGGACTAGCCTAAGCTCCTACGAGCAGTACTTC
TRBJ1-2 | TRBV2 | NA | NA | CASSRTWLGGYTF | TGTGCCAGCAGTAGGACATGGTTGGGTGGCTACACCTTC